These T cell receptor beta chains were read from a single sample in a study of human thymus T cells. Libraries were prepared by immunoSEQ multiplex PCR; TCRdb keeps only in-frame clonotypes and omits some of them. Counted here are approximately 46,000 clones, over 90% occurring once; the ten biggest clones make up approximately 0.16%. The sample comprised blood. The receptors were sampled from a girl under three years old with a congenital heart defect but otherwise immunologically healthy. The CDR3 runs from the conserved cysteine through the conserved F or W. Fields, in order: J gene, V gene, D gene, clone size, CDR3 DNA, CDR3 protein. A D gene is named only where the DNA matches it firmly. Not every row has a clone size; where given, it reads once, few, many or a size class.

>TRBJ1-2|TRBV21-1|.|once
TGTGCCAGCAGCAAAAGGGCCAAAGGCAGTATAAACTATGGCTACACCTTC
CASSKRAKGSINYGYTF
>TRBJ2-3|TRBV12-5|TRBD2|.
TGTGCTAGTGGTTTGGGTAGCGGGAAGGGGGCAGATACGCAGTATTTT
CASGLGSGKGADTQYF
>TRBJ2-5|TRBV13|.|.
TGTGCCAGCGCGGGGGAGACCCAGTACTTC
CASAGETQYF
>TRBJ2-4|TRBV5-4|TRBD1|.
TGTGCCAGCAGCCCGACCGACAGGGGTGGAAACATTCAGTACTTC
CASSPTDRGGNIQYF
>TRBJ1-3|TRBV19|TRBD1|.
TGTGCCAGTACCTCGACAGGGTCGGGAAACACCATATATTTT
CASTSTGSGNTIYF
>TRBJ1-1|TRBV6-1|.|.
TGTGCCAGCAACGGTGGCAGGTCGAACACTGAAGCTTTCTTT
CASNGGRSNTEAFF
>TRBJ2-1|TRBV7-9|.|.
TGTGCCAGCAGCCGCGTGCAGGGGAAGCGGTACTACAATGAGCAGTTCTTC
CASSRVQGKRYYNEQFF
>TRBJ1-2|TRBV7-9|.|.
TGTGCCAGCAGCTTACCCCTCGGGCCGGGTGGCTACACCTTC
CASSLPLGPGGYTF
>TRBJ2-1|TRBV18|.|.
TGTGCCAGCTCCCCTAACAGCGGGACATACAATGAGCAGTTCTTC
CASSPNSGTYNEQFF
>TRBJ2-3|TRBV15|.|.
TGTGCCACCAGCAGAGAGTGGAGGGGGAGCACAGATACGCAGTATTTT
CATSREWRGSTDTQYF
>TRBJ2-7|TRBV15|.|.
TGTGCCACCAGCAGAGTACCCGCTGAGATATTGATGGTAAGGTCCTACGAGCAGTACTTC
CATSRVPAEILMVRSYEQYF
>TRBJ2-3|TRBV4-1|TRBD2|.
TGCGCCAGCAGCCAAGCTAGCGGGAGGACCACAGATACGCAGTATTTT
CASSQASGRTTDTQYF
>TRBJ2-1|TRBV4-1|.|.
TGCGCCAGCAGCCAATCAGGGTTTTCCTACAATGAGCAGTTCTTC
CASSQSGFSYNEQFF
>TRBJ2-7|TRBV25-1|.|.
TGTGCCAGCAGTGAATACTTGCTCGACAGCTCCTCCTACGAGCAGTACTTC
CASSEYLLDSSSYEQYF
>TRBJ2-2|TRBV19|TRBD2|.
TGTGCCACCAAAGCGGGACCCAACACCGGGGAGCTGTTTTTT
CATKAGPNTGELFF
>TRBJ2-3|TRBV27|TRBD2|.
TGTGCCAGCAGTTTTCTAGCGGGACGGGCAGATACGCAGTATTTT
CASSFLAGRADTQYF
>TRBJ1-4|TRBV11-2|.|.
TGTGCCAGCAGCCTGGGACCGAGGGAAAAACTGTTTTTT
CASSLGPREKLFF
>TRBJ2-5|TRBV10-3|TRBD2|.
TGTGCCATCAGGGGGACTAGCGGGAGACAGCGAGAGACCCAGTACTTC
CAIRGTSGRQRETQYF